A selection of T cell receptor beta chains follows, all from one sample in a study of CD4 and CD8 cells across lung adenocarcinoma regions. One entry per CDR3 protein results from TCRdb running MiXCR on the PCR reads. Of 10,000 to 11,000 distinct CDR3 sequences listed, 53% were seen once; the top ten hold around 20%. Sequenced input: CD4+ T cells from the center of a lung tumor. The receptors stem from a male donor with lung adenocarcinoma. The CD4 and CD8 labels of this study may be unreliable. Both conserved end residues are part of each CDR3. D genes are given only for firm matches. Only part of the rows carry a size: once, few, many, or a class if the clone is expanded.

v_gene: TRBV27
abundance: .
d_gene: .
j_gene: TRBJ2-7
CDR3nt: TGTGCGGGCAGTGGGGGCAGCCGGCAAGAGACGCAGTACTTC
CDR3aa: CAGSGGSRQETQYF

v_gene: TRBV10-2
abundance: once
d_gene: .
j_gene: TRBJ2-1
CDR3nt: TGCGCCAGCAGTGAGTCAGGCCAGAAAAGGAACAATGAGCAGTTCTTC
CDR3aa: CASSESGQKRNNEQFF

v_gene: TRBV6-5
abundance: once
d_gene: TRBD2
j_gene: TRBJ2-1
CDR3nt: TGTGCCAGCAGTTACGGGACTAGCGGGAGGGCCCGGGGCAATGAGCAGTTCTTC
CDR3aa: CASSYGTSGRARGNEQFF

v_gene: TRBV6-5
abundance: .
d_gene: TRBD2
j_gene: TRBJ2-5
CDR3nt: TGTGCCAGCAGTTTTGGTAGCGGGGGGACCAAAGATACGCAGTACTTT
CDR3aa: CASSFGSGGTKDTQYF

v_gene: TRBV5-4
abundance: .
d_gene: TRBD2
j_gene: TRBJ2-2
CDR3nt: TGTGCCAGCAGCCAACTAGCGGGAGTGGGGAACACCGGGGAGCTGTTTTTT
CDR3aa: CASSQLAGVGNTGELFF

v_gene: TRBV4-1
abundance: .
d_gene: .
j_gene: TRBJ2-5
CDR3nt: TGCGCCGGGGGGCAAGGGCGGTGGGACCAAGATACGCAGTACTTC
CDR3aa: CAGGQGRWDQDTQYF

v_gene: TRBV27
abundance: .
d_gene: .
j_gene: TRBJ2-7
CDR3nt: TGCGGGGGCGGACCCCGGGGCTGCTACGAGCAGTACTTC
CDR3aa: CGGGPRGCYEQYF

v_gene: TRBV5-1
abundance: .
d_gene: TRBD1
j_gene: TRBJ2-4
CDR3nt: TGCGCCAGCAGCTTGGGTCAGGGGGCTTGGCCCAAAAACATTCAGTACTTC
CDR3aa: CASSLGQGAWPKNIQYF

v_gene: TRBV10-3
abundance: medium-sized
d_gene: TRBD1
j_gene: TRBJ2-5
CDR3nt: TGTGCCATCAGTGAGTCTGGAGGACAGGGACAAGGGACCCAGTACTTC
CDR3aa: CAISESGGQGQGTQYF

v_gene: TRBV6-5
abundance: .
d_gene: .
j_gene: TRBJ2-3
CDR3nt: TGTGCCAGGGGTTACTGGGGTTTGAGCACAGAGACGCAGTATTTT
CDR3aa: CARGYWGLSTETQYF

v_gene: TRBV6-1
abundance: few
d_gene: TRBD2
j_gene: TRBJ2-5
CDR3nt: TGTGCCAGCAGTGAAATCCGGGGGGAGTCCCAGTACTTC
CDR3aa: CASSEIRGESQYF

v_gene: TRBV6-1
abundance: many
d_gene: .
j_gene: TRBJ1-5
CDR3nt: TGTGCCAGCAGTACCAGAAGAACCAATCAGCCCCAGCATTTT
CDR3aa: CASSTRRTNQPQHF

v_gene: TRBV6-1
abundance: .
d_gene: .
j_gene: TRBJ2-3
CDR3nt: TGTGCCAGCAGTGAGGCCGTCTTTTGGGACACAGATACGCAGTACTTT
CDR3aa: CASSEAVFWDTDTQYF

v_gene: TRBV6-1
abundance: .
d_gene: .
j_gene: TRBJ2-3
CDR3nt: TGTGCCAGCAGTGACTGGCCAGGGGACACAGGGACGCAGTATTTT
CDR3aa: CASSDWPGDTGTQYF

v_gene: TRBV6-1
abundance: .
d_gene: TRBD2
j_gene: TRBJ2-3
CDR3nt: TGTGCCAGCAGTGAGGCTGGCGGGGGGCCAGATACGCAGTACTTT
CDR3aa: CASSEAGGGPDTQYF

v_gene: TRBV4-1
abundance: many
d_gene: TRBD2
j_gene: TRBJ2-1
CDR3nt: TGCGCCAGCAGCCAAGCTTGGACTAGTGGTGAGCAGTTCTTC
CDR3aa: CASSQAWTSGEQFF

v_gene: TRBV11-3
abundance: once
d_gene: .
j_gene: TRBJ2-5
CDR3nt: TGTGCCAGCAGCTTATTACCGGGGAGTTTGAGCCAAGAGACCCAGTACTTC
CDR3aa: CASSLLPGSLSQETQYF

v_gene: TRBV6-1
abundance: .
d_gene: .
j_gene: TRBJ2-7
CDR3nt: TGTGCCAGCAGTATCGGGGCTATCGCACATCCGTGCGCCAACGAGCAGTACTTC
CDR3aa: CASSIGAIAHPCANEQYF

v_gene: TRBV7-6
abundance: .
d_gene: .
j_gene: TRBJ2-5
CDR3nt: TGTGCCAGCAGCTTAGTAGGGGTTCCCAGAGAGACCCAGTACTTC
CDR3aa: CASSLVGVPRETQYF

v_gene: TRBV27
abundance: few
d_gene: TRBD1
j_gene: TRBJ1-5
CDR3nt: TGTGCCAGCAGCCCAGGGACAGGGGAAAGACAGCCCCAGCATTTT
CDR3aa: CASSPGTGERQPQHF

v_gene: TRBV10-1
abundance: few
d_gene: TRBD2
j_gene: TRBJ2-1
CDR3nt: TGCGCCAGCAGTGAGTCTCTAGCGGGAGAGAACAATGAGCAGTTCTTC
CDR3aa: CASSESLAGENNEQFF

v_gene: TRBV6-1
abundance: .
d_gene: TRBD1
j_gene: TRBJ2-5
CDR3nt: TGTGCCAGCGGGACAGGGGGGCACTTGGTAGAGACCCAGTACTTC
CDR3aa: CASGTGGHLVETQYF